This T cell receptor beta chain was observed in a study of shared clonotypes between healthy human individuals. Broader study findings: Compared with memory subsets, naive subsets generally had larger estimated richness.

The assay used deep level. Only in-frame clones appear in the TCRdb table, and some are missing; sequencing was by immunoSEQ multiplex PCR. The sample contains 980,000 or so clones, approximately 76% of which appear only once. As for this clone: The antigen is undetermined.

Into CD45RA+ naive and CD45RA-negative memory subsets, the CD4+ cells were split. Germline V lookup: CDR1 SGHDN, CDR2 FVKESK. V was pared by 0 bases and J by 0 bases, with 3 bases of the junction left unmatched. The length of the CDR3 is 17 residues. The chain combines TRBV14 with TRBJ1-5, with 9 bases identical to TRBD1. Sequenced sample: memory CD4+ T cells sorted from blood. The subset here: CD45RA-negative fraction. The source is a man aged 18 to 29 in good health. As DNA, the CDR3 is TGTGCCAGCAGCCAAGACCGACAGGGGGTTAGCAATCAGCCCCAGCATTTT. It specifies CASSQDRQGVSNQPQHF. Full variable domain (outside the CDR3, taken from reference TRBV14 and TRBJ1-5): EAGVTQFPSHSVIEKGQTVTLRCDPISGHDNLYWYRRVMGKEIKFLLHFVKESKQDESGMPNNRFLAERTGGTYSTLKVQPAELEDSGVYFCASSQDRQGVSNQPQHFGDGTRLSIL.